This entry features one T cell receptor (beta chain) sequence. Trimming stripped 0 bases from V and 0 bases from J, with 13 bases between. Germline V lookup: CDR1 SGHRS, CDR2 YFSETQ. This CDR3 contains 17 residues. The sample belongs to a study of STAT5B mutations in CD4+ large granular lymphocyte leukemia. This table comes from immunoSEQ multiplex PCR, and its TCRdb copy is limited to in-frame clones, with some not included. The sample has 23,000 or so clones; over 60% are singletons. The sequencing input was CD4+ T cells from blood buffy coats. The sequence was obtained from a human donor in good health. V usage is TRBV5-1 and J usage is TRBJ2-1; D is perhaps TRBD1 (6 bases). CDR3 DNA sequence: TGCGCCAGCAGCTTGGAACAGGGTAGGAACTCCTACAATGAGCAGTTCTTC. Protein sequence: CASSLEQGRNSYNEQFF.